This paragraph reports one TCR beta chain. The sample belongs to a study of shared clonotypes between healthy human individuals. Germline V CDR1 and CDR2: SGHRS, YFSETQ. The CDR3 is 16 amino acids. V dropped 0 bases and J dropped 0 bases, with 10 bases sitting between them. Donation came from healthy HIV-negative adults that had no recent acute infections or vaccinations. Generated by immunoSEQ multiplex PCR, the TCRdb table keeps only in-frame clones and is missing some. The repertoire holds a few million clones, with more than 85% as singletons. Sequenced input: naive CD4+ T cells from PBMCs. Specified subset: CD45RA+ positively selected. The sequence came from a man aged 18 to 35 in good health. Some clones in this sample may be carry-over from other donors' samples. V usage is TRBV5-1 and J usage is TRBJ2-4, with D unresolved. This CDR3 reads CASSLAGSGAKNIQYF. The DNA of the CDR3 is TGCGCCAGCAGCTTGGCCGGGTCAGGAGCCAAAAACATTCAGTACTTC.